This passage covers 29 T cell receptor beta chains from one sample sequenced in a study of shared clonotypes between healthy human individuals (dated by TCRdb to 2019 to 2021). Library preparation employed the immunoSEQ multiplex PCR assay. The clones in this table, taken by TCRdb from immuneACCESS, are in-frame only. Not every clone is retained; where verified, under half of the shortfall comes from an unresolved V gene, and the cause of the rest is unknown. This sample is represented by 1.6 million or so clones; roughly 96% of them were singletons. Clones ranked in the top ten supply roughly 1.2% of the sample. The material sequenced was naive CD4+ T cells sorted from blood. The intended sense of this specimen's cell subset or site label: CD45RA+ positively selected. The receptor source for this set is a man aged 30 to 39 in good health.

Only one count was recorded for this clone. V and J are TRBV2 and TRBJ2-1; D is uncertain. Trimming took off 4 bases at V and 0 bases at J, with 7 bases between the two ends. Germline V gene lookup returns CDR1 SNHLY and CDR2 FYNNEI. The length of the CDR3 is 14 residues. The CDR3, as DNA: TGTGCCAGCAGTGGGACGGTCTCCTACAATGAGCAGTTCTTC. As protein: CASSGTVSYNEQFF.

The DNA for the CDR3 is TGCGCCAGCAGCTTGATGTCGGGATCCTACAATGAGCAGTTCTTC. Amino acid sequence: CASSLMSGSYNEQFF. The rearrangement uses TRBV5-1 and TRBJ2-1; D is perhaps TRBD2 (5 bases). Per the germline V gene, CDR1 is SGHRS and CDR2 is YFSETQ. The V end was cut by 1 base, the J end by 1 base, with 9 bases between. The CDR3 runs 15 residues.

The chain uses TRBV25-1 and TRBJ1-1; tentatively, D is TRBD1 (5 bases). The CDR3 contains 13 residues. Between the trimmed V and J ends, which lost 0 bases and 5 bases, there was a span of 7 bases. CDR1 is MGHDK, CDR2 SYGVNS, per germline. Here the CDR3 reads CASSEYGGTEAFF. The CDR3 nucleotides read TGTGCCAGCAGTGAATATGGGGGAACTGAAGCTTTCTTT.

This rearrangement joins TRBV9 to TRBJ1-2, with 10 nucleotides matching TRBD1. Germline assignment: CDR1 SGDLS and CDR2 YYNGEE. This CDR3 has 15 residues. V lost 5 bases to trimming and J lost 7 bases; unmatched junction nucleotides: 11. CDR3 DNA sequence: TGTGCCAGCAGTAAATTTGGACAGGGGGTGCCTGGCTACACCTTC. Its protein product is CASSKFGQGVPGYTF. The variable domain in full, with the rest retrieved from reference TRBV9 and TRBJ1-2, is DSGVTQTPKHLITATGQRVTLRCSPRSGDLSVYWYQQSLDQGLQFLIQYYNGEERAKGNILERFSAQQFPDLHSELNLSSLELGDSALYFCASSKFGQGVPGYTFGSGTRLTVV.

The chain joins TRBV9 to TRBJ2-1; TRBD2 aligns across 9 bases. Germline V gene lookup returns CDR1 SGDLS and CDR2 YYNGEE. The CDR3 runs 16 residues. V was clipped by 1 base and J by 2 bases; unmatched bases: 4. DNA of the CDR3: TGTGCCAGCAGCGTAAGTGTAGCGGGAGCCTACAATGAGCAGTTCTTC. Protein product: CASSVSVAGAYNEQFF.

The V gene is TRBV2, the J gene TRBJ2-1; TRBD1 aligns across 10 bases. This CDR3 has 12 amino acids. In germline, CDR1 is SNHLY, CDR2 FYNNEI. The V and J ends lost 8 bases and 15 bases, in that order; junction bases with no gene match: 10. The CDR3 loop reads CASGPGQGSPFF. In DNA form, the CDR3 reads TGTGCCAGCGGTCCGGGACAGGGGAGTCCGTTCTTC.

The chain couples TRBV19 to TRBJ1-1, with D possibly being TRBD1 (5 bases). CDR1 is LNHDA, CDR2 SQIVND, per germline (reference sequence). The CDR3 has 14 residues. V lost 6 bases and J lost 1, with 12 bases in between. As DNA, the CDR3 is TGTGCCAGTAGACCCTCGGGGGGGAACACTGAAGCTTTCTTT. As protein: CASRPSGGNTEAFF.

J is TRBJ1-1 and V is TRBV27; no reliable D call. Germline V gives CDR1 MNHEY, CDR2 SMNVEV (reference sequence). Trimming took 3 bases from V and 1 from J, leaving 3 bases between them. The length of the CDR3 is 12 residues. This CDR3 reads CASSFRNTEAFF. CDR3 bases: TGTGCCAGCAGTTTTAGGAACACTGAAGCTTTCTTT.

The chain combines TRBV10-3 with TRBJ1-4; D perhaps matches TRBD1 (6 bases). Germline CDR1 and CDR2: ENHRY and SYGVKD. The CDR3 is 12 amino acids. V was clipped by 9 bases and J by 7 bases, with 12 bases between them. In DNA, the CDR3 is TGTGCCATTTCGACAGGCGGTGAAAAACTGTTTTTT. It is translated as CAISTGGEKLFF.

The V gene is TRBV28, the J gene TRBJ2-7; D call uncertain. Trimming pared 3 bases from V and 6 bases from J, leaving 12 bases between. Germline lookup yields CDR1 MDHEN and CDR2 SYDVKM. This CDR3 comprises 13 residues. CDR3 region: CASSFPDPAEQYF. The CDR3 bases are TGTGCCAGCAGTTTCCCGGACCCGGCCGAGCAGTACTTC.

A remark on this clone: The sample has other DNA sequences that encode this CDR3 too. The chain couples TRBV5-1 to TRBJ2-2; TRBD1 agrees at 9 bases. The V and J ends lost 3 bases and 1 base, in that order; junction bases with no gene match: 1. This CDR3 region has 15 residues. Germline V CDR1 and CDR2: SGHRS, YFSETQ. Here the CDR3 DNA reads TGCGCCAGCAGCTCGGGACAGGGGAACACCGGGGAGCTGTTTTTT. As protein: CASSSGQGNTGELFF.

The chain is built from TRBV28 and TRBJ2-1; D assignment may be TRBD1 or TRBD2 (5 bases each). Germline loops: CDR1 MDHEN, CDR2 SYDVKM. Trimming took off 7 bases at V and 6 bases at J, with 19 bases between the two ends. CDR3 length: 15 residues. The CDR3 region has the DNA TGTGCCAGCACCCAATTGGGGGACGGGCCCAATGAGCAGTTCTTC. This encodes CASTQLGDGPNEQFF.

This clone was seen a single time. This chain uses TRBV30 with TRBJ2-7; 8 bases fit TRBD1. The length of the CDR3 is 14 residues. V was pared by 2 bases and J by 2 bases, with 5 bases of the junction left unmatched. Germline V gene sequence: CDR1 GTSNPN, CDR2 SVGIG (reference sequence). The DNA for the CDR3 is TGTGCCTGGAGTACCGGGACAGGTCCCTACGAGCAGTACTTC. Protein sequence: CAWSTGTGPYEQYF.

The chain recombines TRBV14 with TRBJ2-7, with D possibly being TRBD1 (7 bases). CDR3 length: 15 residues. Germline-derived CDR1 and CDR2 are SGHDN and FVKESK. Trimming removed 5 bases from V and 3 bases from J, with 17 bases in between. The CDR3 bases are TGTGCCAGCAGCGCCGACAGGGCCGGGAGCTACGAGCAGTACTTC. Translating it yields CASSADRAGSYEQYF.

The chain links TRBV19 to TRBJ2-2; D gene uncertain. Germline V gene data show CDR1 as LNHDA and CDR2 as SQIVND (reference sequence). This CDR3 comprises 15 residues. Trimming stripped 7 bases from V and 0 bases from J, with 12 bases between. CDR3 coding DNA: TGTGCCAGTAAGATTTCCCCGACGAACACCGGGGAGCTGTTTTTT. This codes for CASKISPTNTGELFF.

The chain recombines TRBV11-2 with TRBJ1-3; D perhaps matches TRBD1 (5 bases). The CDR3 totals 14 residues. The V and J ends lost 5 bases and 3 bases respectively, with 11 bases between them. Looked up from germline, CDR1 is SGHAT and CDR2 is FQNNGV. DNA of the CDR3: TGTGCCAGCAGCCGCGGGGGGAGTGGAAACACCATATATTTT. It yields the protein CASSRGGSGNTIYF. The variable domain in full, completed from reference TRBV11-2 and TRBJ1-3, reads EAGVAQSPRYKIIEKRQSVAFWCNPISGHATLYWYQQILGQGPKLLIQFQNNGVVDDSQLPKDRFSAERLKGVDSTLKIQPAKLEDSAVYLCASSRGGSGNTIYFGEGSWLTVV.

CDR3 bases: TGTGCCAGCAGTTCCAAGCGGGAGTGGGGGGGTGAGCAGTTCTTC. Protein product: CASSSKREWGGEQFF. V is TRBV6-6 and J is TRBJ2-1, with TRBD2 matching 8 bases. The CDR3 contains 15 residues. The V gene end was trimmed by 4 bases and the J gene end by 9 bases; junction bases not matched to a gene: 11. CDR1 is MNHNY and CDR2 is SVGAGI in the germline V gene (reference sequence).

The J gene is TRBJ1-5, the V gene TRBV19; D might be TRBD1 (5 bases). The V end was cut by 3 bases, the J end by 2 bases, with 14 bases between. The CDR3 runs to 16 residues. CDR1 LNHDA and CDR2 SQIVND come from the germline V gene (reference sequence). CDR3 coding DNA: TGTGCCAGTAGTATTCTACAGGTCGGCGGCAATCAGCCCCAGCATTTT. Protein sequence: CASSILQVGGNQPQHF.

This chain uses TRBV4-2 with TRBJ2-7; D is perhaps TRBD2 (6 bases). CDR3 length: 14 residues. Trimming removed 1 base at V and 2 bases at J, with 9 bases between. CDR1 LGHNA and CDR2 YNFKEQ come from the germline V gene. CDR3 DNA: TGTGCCAGCAGCCAAGGGGACTTTACCTACGAGCAGTACTTC. It is translated as CASSQGDFTYEQYF.

The chain uses TRBV18 and TRBJ2-5; unclear D gene. Germline lookup yields CDR1 KGHSH and CDR2 LQKENI. This CDR3 has 12 amino acids. V lost 5 bases and J 2 bases, leaving 6 bases between the germline ends. CDR3 region: CASSARQETQYF. The CDR3 nucleotides read TGTGCCAGCTCAGCAAGACAAGAGACCCAGTACTTC. Full variable domain (rest looked up from reference TRBV18 and TRBJ2-5): NAGVMQNPRHLVRRRGQEARLRCSPMKGHSHVYWYRQLPEEGLKFMVYLQKENIIDESGMPKERFSAEFPKEGPSILRIQQVVRGDSAAYFCASSARQETQYFGPGTRLLVL.

The chain combines TRBV9 with TRBJ1-3, with unresolved D. Deletions cut 3 bases from V and 1 base from J, with 14 bases between. The length of the CDR3 is 16 residues. The V gene's germline CDR1 is SGDLS and CDR2 YYNGEE. The CDR3 DNA follows: TGTGCCAGCAGCGCCATTATGTGGGGTTCTGGAAACACCATATATTTT. The encoded protein is CASSAIMWGSGNTIYF. The full variable domain, with the rest looked up from reference TRBV9 and TRBJ1-3, is DSGVTQTPKHLITATGQRVTLRCSPRSGDLSVYWYQQSLDQGLQFLIQYYNGEERAKGNILERFSAQQFPDLHSELNLSSLELGDSALYFCASSAIMWGSGNTIYFGEGSWLTVV.

This clone is a singleton in its sample. The V gene is TRBV9, the J gene TRBJ2-3, with D unclear. CDR3 length: 13 residues. The V end lost 2 bases, the J end lost 4 bases, and 8 bases lay between the germline ends. Germline lookup yields CDR1 SGDLS and CDR2 YYNGEE. The CDR3 nucleotides are TGTGCCAGCAGCGTGGGGATACCAGATACGCAGTATTTT. Translation gives CASSVGIPDTQYF.

This sequence joins TRBV6-5 and TRBJ2-1; D call uncertain. Trimming cost V 5 bases and J 0 bases, with 8 bases left between them. CDR1 is MNHEY, CDR2 SVGAGI, per germline. This CDR3 region has 14 residues. The CDR3 sequence is CASSKQFSYNEQFF. CDR3 nucleotides: TGTGCCAGCAGTAAACAGTTCTCCTACAATGAGCAGTTCTTC.

The V call is TRBV5-4, the J call TRBJ2-2; D is uncertain. Looked up from germline, CDR1 is SGHNT and CDR2 is YYREEE (reference sequence). The V and J ends lost 4 bases and 4 bases respectively, with 14 bases between them. The CDR3 consists of 15 residues. CDR3 nucleotides: TGTGCCAGCAGCCGAAGCGAGGTTGGCACCGGGGAGCTGTTTTTT. It specifies CASSRSEVGTGELFF. The variable domain in full, with the rest retrieved from reference TRBV5-4 and TRBJ2-2, is ETGVTQSPTHLIKTRGQQVTLRCSSQSGHNTVSWYQQALGQGPQFIFQYYREEENGRGNFPPRFSGLQFPNYSSELNVNALELDDSALYLCASSRSEVGTGELFFGEGSRLTVL.

In the case of this clone: Other DNA sequences within the sample encode an identical CDR3. This chain links TRBV27 with TRBJ1-5; D not certain. CDR3 length: 14 amino acids. Germline assignment: CDR1 MNHEY and CDR2 SMNVEV (reference sequence). V lost 2 bases to trimming and J lost 0 bases, with 5 bases between them. The CDR3 region has the DNA TGTGCCAGCAGTTTAAGGGATAGCAATCAGCCCCAGCATTTT. Its protein is CASSLRDSNQPQHF.

V usage is TRBV5-1 and J usage is TRBJ2-2; no definite D call. Germline V lookup: CDR1 SGHRS, CDR2 YFSETQ. V shed 0 bases and J shed 5 bases, with 8 bases lying between them. The CDR3 loop spans 14 amino acids. In DNA form, the CDR3 reads TGCGCCAGCAGCTTGGTCTTCGGTACCGGGGAGCTGTTTTTT. Its translation: CASSLVFGTGELFF.

With regard to this clone: One end of the junction does not line up with germline, which may come from a read error. V is TRBV5-4 and J is TRBJ2-1; the D is unclear. Germline V gene data show CDR1 as SGHNT and CDR2 as YYREEE (reference sequence). CDR3 length equals 15 residues. The CDR3, as DNA: TGCGCCAGCAGCCAAGATAGGAAGGTCGGCAGGGAGCAGTTCTTC. Translation gives CASSQDRKVGREQFF. Full variable domain (missing parts from reference TRBV5-4 and TRBJ2-1): ETGVTQSPTHLIKTRGQQVTLRCSSQSGHNTVSWYQQALGQGPQFIFQYYREEENGRGNFPPRFSGLQFPNYSSELNVNALELDDSALYLCASSQDRKVGREQFFGPGTRLTVL.

The chain carries TRBV7-2 and TRBJ1-2; 8 bases fit TRBD1. Trimming removed 5 bases from V and 0 bases from J; junction bases left unmatched: 5. This CDR3 contains 15 residues. Per the germline V gene, CDR1 is SGHTA and CDR2 is FQGNSA. DNA of the CDR3: TGTGCCAGCAGCCGAGGACAGGGAGCTAACTATGGCTACACCTTC. This gives the protein CASSRGQGANYGYTF.

The chain carries TRBV10-1 and TRBJ2-1; D possibly corresponds to TRBD2 (5 bases). V was shortened by 5 bases and J by 10 bases, with 18 bases between the two germline ends. This CDR3 spans 14 amino acids. Germline CDR1 and CDR2: WNHNN and SYGVQD (reference sequence). The CDR3 DNA reads as TGCGCCAGCAGTCCCCGGGTCTTCGGGAAGGAGCAGTTCTTC. Translated: CASSPRVFGKEQFF.